The 25 T cell receptor beta chains listed next were all sequenced from one sample in a study of identical twins. From the 5' RACE reads, TCRdb called clonotypes with MiXCR, one entry per CDR3 protein. Of about 290,000 distinct CDR3 sequences listed, roughly 10% are singletons. Another study also made use of these data, one on yellow fever vaccine responses in identical twins.

Sequencing was done on a sample of CD8+ T cells sorted from blood. Every receptor here comes from a young woman in good health.

This clonotype has ten or more counts. The chain joins TRBV20-1 to TRBJ2-7; D remains unclear. The germline V and J ends were trimmed by 3 bases and 0 bases, with 9 bases remaining between them. The V gene's germline CDR1 is DFQATT and CDR2 SNEGSKA (reference sequence). This CDR3 has 13 residues. In DNA, the CDR3 is TGCAGTGCTAGGGGGATGTCCTCCTACGAGCAGTACTTC. Residues: CSARGMSSYEQYF.

This clonotype was recorded at least ten times. The CDR3 nucleotides are TGTGCCAGCATTGACACTTACTACAATGAGCAGTTCTTC. It translates to CASIDTYYNEQFF. The chain combines TRBV27 with TRBJ2-1; D unclear. CDR3 length: 13 amino acids. The V end lost 7 bases, the J end lost 3 bases, and 10 bases lay between the germline ends. The germline gives CDR1 MNHEY, CDR2 SMNVEV (reference sequence).

This clonotype showed up many times. This chain joins TRBV29-1 and TRBJ2-7, with D uncertain. CDR1 and CDR2 (germline): SQVTM, ANQGSEA. The CDR3 spans 13 residues. V was shortened by 3 bases and J by 4 bases, with 13 bases between the two germline ends. CDR3 region: CSVELWATYEQYF. In nucleotides, the CDR3 is TGCAGCGTTGAGTTATGGGCCACTTACGAGCAGTACTTC.

This clonotype was detected ten times or more. The V and J genes are TRBV29-1 and TRBJ2-1; 12 bases fit TRBD2. The CDR3 is 16 amino acids. Germline V gene data show CDR1 as SQVTM and CDR2 as ANQGSEA. Trimming cost V 3 bases and J 1 base; bases outside gene matches: 4. CDR3 protein: CSVDGLAGPSYNEQFF. The DNA of the CDR3 is TGCAGCGTTGATGGACTAGCGGGACCATCCTACAATGAGCAGTTCTTC.

The chain combines TRBV6-1 with TRBJ2-5; 7 bases are shared with TRBD2. The CDR3 runs to 14 residues. Trimming at V came to 6 bases and at J to 5 bases, leaving 9 bases not matched to a gene. Germline V gene lookup returns CDR1 MNHNS and CDR2 SASEGT. The CDR3: CASSTVRAGETQYF. The CDR3 nucleotides are TGTGCCAGCAGCACAGTCCGAGCGGGGGAGACCCAGTACTTC.

This clonotype was seen repeatedly, ten times or more. V and J are TRBV4-2 and TRBJ1-5; D unresolved. V was clipped by 0 bases and J by 9 bases, with 15 bases between them. Germline values: CDR1 LGHNA, CDR2 YNFKEQ. The CDR3 extends over 15 amino acids. The CDR3 here is CASSQDPINGWPQHF. CDR3 bases: TGTGCCAGCAGCCAAGACCCTATCAACGGTTGGCCCCAGCATTTT.

The chain is built from TRBV9 and TRBJ1-2; possible D gene TRBD1, 5 bases. This CDR3 comprises 14 residues. Trimming stripped 3 bases from V and 3 bases from J, with 12 bases between. From germline, CDR1 is SGDLS and CDR2 YYNGEE. The CDR3 nucleotides read TGTGCCAGCAGCGCCTCTCAGGGATACTATGGCTACACCTTC. Its protein product is CASSASQGYYGYTF.

This clonotype has a count of ten or more. This chain links TRBV6-1 with TRBJ2-1; 13 nucleotides match TRBD2. The CDR3 spans 16 residues. V gave up 6 bases and J gave up 6 bases; unmatched junction bases: 8. Germline CDR1 reads MNHNS; CDR2 reads SASEGT. CDR3 sequence reads: CASSQTSGGASNEQFF. Written as DNA, the CDR3 is TGTGCCAGCAGCCAAACTAGCGGGGGGGCCTCCAATGAGCAGTTCTTC.

This clonotype appeared many times. This chain uses TRBV29-1 with TRBJ1-1, with a weak D call TRBD1 (5 bases). The CDR3 totals 15 residues. The ends were cut back, 7 bases at V and 4 bases at J, with 22 bases in the middle. From germline, CDR1 is SQVTM and CDR2 ANQGSEA. The CDR3 here is CSANLFQGPGTEAFF. The CDR3 DNA sequence: TGCAGCGCCAACCTTTTCCAGGGCCCGGGCACTGAAGCTTTCTTT.

This clonotype was seen ten or more times. V is TRBV20-1 and J is TRBJ2-3, with D maybe TRBD1 (6 bases). The CDR3 runs to 14 residues. The germline V gene has CDR1 DFQATT and CDR2 SNEGSKA (reference sequence). With 3 bases removed from V and 0 bases from J, the gap between germline ends came to 10 bases. The DNA of the CDR3 is TGCAGTGCTAGGACAGGCTCTAGCACAGATACGCAGTATTTT. Translation gives CSARTGSSTDTQYF.

The V call is TRBV7-3, the J call TRBJ2-2; D is perhaps TRBD2 (6 bases). V lost 0 bases and J 5 bases, leaving 13 bases between the germline ends. There are 16 residues in the CDR3. CDR1 and CDR2 (germline): SGHTA, FQGTGA. CDR3 region: CASSLTMGGSTGELFF. The CDR3 DNA reads TGTGCCAGCAGCTTAACGATGGGGGGTAGTACCGGGGAGCTGTTTTTT.

The sample holds a few counts of this clonotype. The chain is built from TRBV6-6 and TRBJ2-7, with D possibly being TRBD2 (5 bases). The CDR3 totals 13 residues. Germline V CDR1 and CDR2: MNHNY, SVGAGI (reference sequence). V shed 0 bases and J shed 3 bases, with 6 bases lying between them. The CDR3 region is CASSYSRDYEQYF. Here the CDR3 DNA reads TGTGCCAGCAGTTACTCGAGGGACTACGAGCAGTACTTC.

The chain carries TRBV11-2 and TRBJ2-7; no clear D gene. V lost 0 bases, J lost 10 bases, and 13 bases lay in between. Germline V gene sequence: CDR1 SGHAT, CDR2 FQNNGV. This CDR3 has 13 amino acids. The chain's CDR3 is CASSLDVSRYQYF. CDR3 coding DNA: TGTGCCAGCAGCTTAGATGTCTCCAGGTACCAGTACTTC.

The chain is built from TRBV6-1 and TRBJ1-1; D is ambiguous. Trimming cost V 9 bases and J 0 bases, with 11 bases left between them. The CDR3 length is 13 residues. Per germline, CDR1 MNHNS and CDR2 SASEGT. The CDR3 nucleotides read TGTGCCAGTTGGGGTGTAGTGAACACTGAAGCTTTCTTT. Protein product: CASWGVVNTEAFF.

The chain links TRBV6-6 to TRBJ2-1; maybe TRBD1 (6 bases). Germline V gene data show CDR1 as MNHNY and CDR2 as SVGAGI (reference sequence). The CDR3 has 12 amino acids. CDR3: CLVQGPYNEQFF. For the CDR3, the DNA is TGTCTGGTACAGGGACCCTACAATGAGCAGTTCTTC.

A few counts support this clonotype. The rearrangement joins TRBV7-9 to TRBJ2-7, with D possibly being TRBD1 (5 bases). Trimming left V 4 bases short and J 5 bases short, with 12 bases between. CDR3 size: 13 residues. CDR1 and CDR2 (germline): SEHNR, FQNEAQ (reference sequence). The CDR3 DNA reads TGTGCCAGCAGCTCACGTGGCAGGGACGAGCAGTACTTC. Its translation: CASSSRGRDEQYF.

V usage is TRBV7-2 and J usage is TRBJ2-7; D call uncertain. V lost 5 bases and J 5 bases, leaving 13 bases between the germline ends. The CDR3 is 13 residues long. The V gene's germline CDR1 is SGHTA and CDR2 FQGNSA. CDR3 DNA sequence: TGTGCCAGCAGCCCGGACCTTACGCACGAGCAGTACTTC. Translation: CASSPDLTHEQYF.

This clonotype was seen repeatedly, ten times or more. The chain combines TRBV6-5 with TRBJ2-1; D gene unclear. CDR1 MNHEY and CDR2 SVGAGI come from the germline V gene. The CDR3 is made up of 14 amino acids. The V end was cut by 0 bases, the J end by 5 bases, with 8 bases between. The CDR3 sequence: CASSYSNLHNEQFF. DNA of the CDR3: TGTGCCAGCAGTTACTCGAATCTTCACAATGAGCAGTTCTTC.

The gene calls are TRBV30 and TRBJ1-4; D ambiguous. V was clipped by 0 bases and J by 4 bases, with 9 bases between them. The CDR3 has 14 amino acids. CDR1 and CDR2 (germline): GTSNPN, SVGIG (reference sequence). The DNA of the CDR3 is TGTGCCTGGAGTGTAGTGGGGAGTAATGAAAAACTGTTTTTT. It codes for CAWSVVGSNEKLFF.

V usage is TRBV29-1 and J usage is TRBJ2-1; D not resolved. This CDR3 is built from 15 residues. V was cut by 6 bases and J by 8 bases, with 23 bases left in between. In germline, CDR1 is SQVTM, CDR2 ANQGSEA. The DNA for the CDR3 is TGCAGCGTGGCGGTCGCTACGGGTCCAGACGATGAGCAGTTCTTC. Amino acids: CSVAVATGPDDEQFF.

This clonotype showed up many times. V and J are TRBV7-9 and TRBJ1-1; D remains unclear. Germline CDR1 and CDR2: SEHNR and FQNEAQ (reference sequence). Trimming removed 3 bases at V and 3 bases at J, with 8 bases between. The CDR3 spans 13 residues. The CDR3 spells CASSFGGDTEAFF. In DNA, the CDR3 is TGTGCCAGCAGCTTTGGCGGTGACACTGAAGCTTTCTTT.

The V and J genes are TRBV6-5 and TRBJ1-1, with D unclear. The CDR3 contains 16 residues. Germline V gene sequence: CDR1 MNHEY, CDR2 SVGAGI. The ends were cut back, 2 bases at V and 1 base at J, with 14 bases in the middle. The CDR3 bases are TGTGCCAGCAGTTACAGTTGGGGAGGGAAGAACACTGAAGCTTTCTTT. This sequence encodes CASSYSWGGKNTEAFF.

The genes are TRBV12-3 or TRBV12-4 and TRBJ1-6, with a tentative D call TRBD1 (6 bases). This CDR3 region has 13 residues. Trimming removed 5 bases at V and 14 bases at J, with 16 bases between. CDR3 DNA: TGTGCCAGCAGTACACTACAGGGCTTCACCCTCCACTTT. This gives the protein CASSTLQGFTLHF.

The chain links TRBV9 to TRBJ1-1; D is possibly TRBD1 (5 bases). Germline values: CDR1 SGDLS, CDR2 YYNGEE. V was cut by 3 bases and J by 8 bases, with 14 bases left in between. This CDR3 has 13 residues. The CDR3: CASSAPRRGEAFF. CDR3 sequence (DNA): TGTGCCAGCAGCGCGCCGAGGCGGGGGGAAGCTTTCTTT.

V is TRBV6-5 and J is TRBJ2-7; D is unclear. This CDR3 region has 14 residues. V gave up 2 bases and J gave up 4 bases, with 12 bases separating them. Germline lookup yields CDR1 MNHEY and CDR2 SVGAGI. The CDR3 loop reads CASSYEVAMYEQYF. Written as DNA, the CDR3 is TGTGCCAGCAGTTACGAGGTCGCGATGTACGAGCAGTACTTC.